Below are 7 T cell receptor beta chains sequenced from a single sample in a study of cytomegalovirus exposure and HLA in healthy donors. Use of 60 Vbeta and 13 Jbeta primers characterized the PCR. Using immunoSEQ multiplex PCR, the repertoire was profiled, and TCRdb retains in-frame clones only, with some absent. The profile shows roughly 120,000 clones, about 78% of them singletons. The sample consisted of PBMCs. These TCRs come from a woman aged 40 to 50 in good health and CMV-seropositive.

This clone has only one observation. The chain links TRBV25-1 to TRBJ1-2; TRBD1 matches at 11 bases. This CDR3 region has 14 residues. Germline V gene sequence: CDR1 MGHDK, CDR2 SYGVNS. The V segment lost 3 bases and the J segment 7 bases; nucleotides outside the gene matches: 4. CDR3 DNA: TGTGCCAGCAGTGAGCGGGGACAGGGGGGTGGCTACACCTTC. Amino acids: CASSERGQGGGYTF.

The CDR3 loop reads CASSQAYSGTGGIDTQYF. In DNA form, the CDR3 reads TGCGCCAGCAGCCAAGCCTACTCCGGGACAGGGGGCATAGATACGCAGTATTTT. The chain carries TRBV4-3 and TRBJ2-3; 12 positions match TRBD1. Germline lookup yields CDR1 LGHNA and CDR2 YSLEER. Unmatched junction bases numbered 10, after V lost 1 base and J lost 5 bases. The CDR3 length is 18 residues.

The chain recombines TRBV6-5 with TRBJ2-2; D may be TRBD2 (5 bases). The length of the CDR3 is 15 residues. Germline CDR1 is MNHEY and CDR2 is SVGAGI. Trimming pared 2 bases from V and 0 bases from J, leaving 7 bases between. DNA for the CDR3: TGTGCCAGCAGTTACGCGGGCCCGAACACCGGGGAGCTGTTTTTT. It is translated as CASSYAGPNTGELFF.

The chain recombines TRBV29-1 with TRBJ2-5, with TRBD1 matching over 8 bases. Germline V gives CDR1 SQVTM, CDR2 ANQGSEA. The CDR3 sequence is 14 residues long. With V trimmed by 5 bases and J by 0 bases, 5 bases remained unmatched. The CDR3 DNA sequence: TGCAGCGTTCTGGACAGGGCGTACCAAGAGACCCAGTACTTC. It codes for CSVLDRAYQETQYF. Full variable domain (missing parts from reference TRBV29-1 and TRBJ2-5): SAVISQKPSRDICQRGTSLTIQCQVDSQVTMMFWYRQQPGQSLTLIATANQGSEATYESGFVIDKFPISRPNLTFSTLTVSNMSPEDSSIYLCSVLDRAYQETQYFGPGTRLLVL.

V is TRBV7-2 and J is TRBJ2-5; D remains ambiguous. This CDR3 region has 14 residues. Between the trimmed V and J ends, which lost 5 bases and 7 bases, there was a span of 17 bases. Germline V gene lookup returns CDR1 SGHTA and CDR2 FQGNSA. The CDR3 bases are TGTGCCAGCAGCCCTAGAACTACCCCCGGGACCCAGTACTTC. It specifies CASSPRTTPGTQYF.

This clone occurred a few times. J is TRBJ1-1 and V is TRBV5-6, with D possibly matching TRBD1 (6 bases). CDR3 length: 13 residues. Germline V gene lookup returns CDR1 SGHDT and CDR2 YYEEEE. Trimming cost V 2 bases and J 7 bases, with 12 bases left between them. CDR3 protein: CASSLGQPREAFF. CDR3 nucleotides: TGTGCCAGCAGCTTAGGACAGCCTCGTGAAGCTTTCTTT. The full variable domain, in which reference TRBV5-6 and TRBJ1-1 provide the parts outside the CDR3, is DAGVTQSPTHLIKTRGQQVTLRCSPKSGHDTVSWYQQALGQGPQFIFQYYEEEERQRGNFPDRFSGHQFPNYSSELNVNALLLGDSALYLCASSLGQPREAFFGQGTRLTVV.

This chain links TRBV5-1 with TRBJ1-1, with D perhaps matching TRBD1 (6 bases). Trimming removed 0 bases at V and 5 bases at J, with 14 bases between. The CDR3 loop spans 15 amino acids. The germline gives CDR1 SGHRS, CDR2 YFSETQ. The CDR3 coding sequence is TGCGCCAGCAGCTTGGAGCAGGGGTCCAAGACTGAAGCTTTCTTT. Translated, it gives CASSLEQGSKTEAFF. The whole variable domain, filled in from reference TRBV5-1 and TRBJ1-1, reads KAGVTQTPRYLIKTRGQQVTLSCSPISGHRSVSWYQQTPGQGLQFLFEYFSETQRNKGNFPGRFSGRQFSNSRSEMNVSTLELGDSALYLCASSLEQGSKTEAFFGQGTRLTVV.